A selection of T cell receptor beta chains follows, all from one sample in a study of blood T cell repertoires in COVID-19. Produced via immunoSEQ multiplex PCR; TCRdb's table is partial and in-frame only. This table holds some 160,000 clones, 65% to 85% found once. Sequenced material: peripheral blood. The source is a woman aged 45-59 years with acute or convalescent COVID-19. CDR3s include the opening cysteine and the closing phenylalanine or tryptophan. D genes are given only for firm matches. Only some rows state a clone size, as once, few, many or a class for expanded clones.

clone_size: -; j_call: TRBJ1-2; d_call: TRBD1; v_call: TRBV4-3; cdr3_aa: CASSHPIGQGANYGYTF; cdr3_nt: TGCGCCAGCAGCCACCCAATCGGACAGGGTGCTAACTATGGCTACACCTTC
clone_size: once; j_call: TRBJ1-5; d_call: -; v_call: TRBV6-2/TRBV6-3; cdr3_aa: CASSMLQVGNQPQHF; cdr3_nt: TGTGCCAGCAGTATGTTGCAGGTTGGCAATCAGCCCCAGCATTTT
clone_size: -; j_call: TRBJ2-2; d_call: -; v_call: TRBV5-1; cdr3_aa: CASSLVGANTGELFF; cdr3_nt: TGCGCCAGCAGCTTGGTCGGAGCTAACACCGGGGAGCTGTTTTTT
clone_size: -; j_call: TRBJ2-3; d_call: TRBD1; v_call: TRBV15; cdr3_aa: CATSKSTGVADTQYF; cdr3_nt: TGTGCCACCAGCAAGTCTACAGGGGTAGCAGATACGCAGTATTTT
clone_size: -; j_call: TRBJ2-4; d_call: TRBD2; v_call: TRBV11-2; cdr3_aa: CASSVGTRTWDIQYF; cdr3_nt: TGTGCCAGCAGCGTCGGGACTAGAACATGGGACATTCAGTACTTC
clone_size: few; j_call: TRBJ1-1; d_call: -; v_call: TRBV14; cdr3_aa: CASSQGRFVNTEAFF; cdr3_nt: TGTGCCAGCAGCCAAGGCAGATTTGTGAACACTGAAGCTTTCTTT
clone_size: -; j_call: TRBJ1-2; d_call: TRBD1; v_call: TRBV7-3; cdr3_aa: CASSLGQGYGYTF; cdr3_nt: TGTGCCAGCAGCCTAGGACAGGGATATGGCTACACCTTC
clone_size: -; j_call: TRBJ1-1; d_call: -; v_call: TRBV6-1; cdr3_aa: CASSEPLRQVWDTEAFF; cdr3_nt: TGTGCCAGCAGTGAACCTCTAAGACAGGTTTGGGACACTGAAGCTTTCTTT
clone_size: few; j_call: TRBJ2-1; d_call: TRBD2; v_call: TRBV6-4; cdr3_aa: CASSDGTSGNEQFF; cdr3_nt: TGTGCCAGCAGTGACGGGACTAGTGGGAATGAGCAGTTCTTC
clone_size: -; j_call: TRBJ1-1; d_call: -; v_call: TRBV5-1; cdr3_aa: CASSLASQAAEAFF; cdr3_nt: TGCGCCAGCAGCTTGGCGTCGCAGGCCGCTGAAGCTTTCTTT
clone_size: -; j_call: TRBJ1-6; d_call: -; v_call: TRBV4-3; cdr3_aa: CASSQVTGSNSPLHF; cdr3_nt: TGCGCCAGCAGCCAAGTCACAGGGTCGAACTCACCCCTCCACTTT
clone_size: many; j_call: TRBJ2-7; d_call: TRBD2; v_call: TRBV7-2; cdr3_aa: CASSSGLEPSYEQYF; cdr3_nt: TGTGCCAGCAGCTCGGGACTAGAACCCTCCTACGAGCAGTACTTC
clone_size: few; j_call: TRBJ1-2; d_call: TRBD1; v_call: TRBV5-1; cdr3_aa: CASSSSILQGAMGYGYTF; cdr3_nt: TGCGCCAGCAGCTCTTCGATCCTGCAGGGGGCGATGGGGTATGGCTACACCTTC
clone_size: -; j_call: TRBJ1-5; d_call: TRBD1; v_call: TRBV6-5; cdr3_aa: CASSPTGVQPQHF; cdr3_nt: TGTGCCAGCAGTCCCACAGGGGTTCAGCCCCAGCATTTT
clone_size: -; j_call: TRBJ1-5; d_call: -; v_call: TRBV2; cdr3_aa: CASSERRGNQPQHF; cdr3_nt: TGTGCCAGCAGTGAACGCCGGGGCAATCAGCCCCAGCATTTT
clone_size: once; j_call: TRBJ2-7; d_call: TRBD1; v_call: TRBV11-2; cdr3_aa: CASSWDRSYEQYF; cdr3_nt: TGTGCCAGCAGCTGGGACAGATCTTACGAGCAGTACTTC
clone_size: -; j_call: TRBJ1-2; d_call: -; v_call: TRBV28; cdr3_aa: CASSPGTVGYTF; cdr3_nt: TGTGCCAGCAGTCCCGGGACTGTCGGCTACACCTTC
clone_size: -; j_call: TRBJ1-4; d_call: -; v_call: TRBV4-3; cdr3_aa: CASSQVGAGDNEKLFF; cdr3_nt: TGCGCCAGCAGCCAAGTAGGGGCGGGGGATAATGAAAAACTGTTTTTT
clone_size: -; j_call: TRBJ1-1; d_call: -; v_call: TRBV7-6; cdr3_aa: CASSLGPGGWNTEAFF; cdr3_nt: TGTGCCAGCAGCTTGGGACCGGGGGGTTGGAACACTGAAGCTTTCTTT
clone_size: once; j_call: TRBJ2-5; d_call: -; v_call: TRBV10-3; cdr3_aa: CAISAVSQETQYF; cdr3_nt: TGTGCCATCAGTGCTGTCTCCCAAGAGACCCAGTACTTC
clone_size: -; j_call: TRBJ1-5; d_call: -; v_call: TRBV2; cdr3_aa: CASRGLDSYSNQPQHF; cdr3_nt: TGTGCCAGCAGGGGGCTAGACAGTTATAGCAATCAGCCCCAGCATTTT
clone_size: -; j_call: TRBJ2-3; d_call: TRBD2; v_call: TRBV5-5; cdr3_aa: CASSFGGGAGADTQYF; cdr3_nt: TGTGCCAGCAGCTTCGGCGGGGGGGCCGGGGCAGATACGCAGTATTTT
clone_size: -; j_call: TRBJ1-6; d_call: TRBD1; v_call: TRBV28; cdr3_aa: CASSSVPGTVPPLHF; cdr3_nt: TGTGCCAGCAGTTCAGTCCCAGGGACAGTACCACCCCTCCACTTT
clone_size: -; j_call: TRBJ2-3; d_call: TRBD1; v_call: TRBV5-4; cdr3_aa: CASRPTGFEDTQYF; cdr3_nt: TGTGCCAGCAGGCCGACAGGGTTTGAAGATACGCAGTATTTT